The 23 T cell receptor beta chains below come from one sample, sequenced in a study of neurological immune-mediated disorders. TCRdb independently ran MiXCR on the 5' RACE reads; one entry per CDR3 protein. This sample has 45,000 to 55,000 distinct CDR3 sequences, with about 3.7% found just once. Sequencing input: PBMCs. These receptors all stem from a man aged 35 to 55 with multiple sclerosis.

The chain is built from TRBV2 and TRBJ2-7; TRBD1 matches 7 bases. In germline, CDR1 is SNHLY, CDR2 FYNNEI. Germline trimming cut 6 bases from V and 2 bases from J; bases unmatched to any gene: 10. The CDR3 consists of 15 residues. For the CDR3, the DNA is TGTGCCAGCAGAGAATCGACAGGGTACACCTACGAGCAGTACTTC. Translated: CASRESTGYTYEQYF. The full variable domain, its missing parts supplied by reference TRBV2 and TRBJ2-7, is EPEVTQTPSHQVTQMGQEVILRCVPISNHLYFYWYRQILGQKVEFLVSFYNNEISEKSEIFDDQFSVERPDGSNFTLKIRSTKLEDSAMYFCASRESTGYTYEQYFGPGTRLTVT.

This clonotype was detected ten times or more. The CDR3 reads CASSPLPDEKLFF. In DNA form, the CDR3 reads TGTGCCAGCAGCCCTCTCCCGGATGAAAAACTGTTTTTT. The chain combines TRBV12-3 or TRBV12-4 with TRBJ1-4; D is undetermined. Trimming removed 6 bases from V and 6 bases from J, with 11 bases in between. This CDR3 spans 13 amino acids.

This clonotype was detected a few times. This may stem from a read error, because a much larger clone lies one nucleotide away. This rearrangement joins TRBV5-1 to TRBJ2-1; maybe TRBD1 (6 bases). Germline-derived CDR1 and CDR2 are SGHRS and YFSETQ. Deletions cut 5 bases from V and 14 bases from J, with 14 bases between. The length of the CDR3 is 11 residues. The CDR3: CASRLRDMKFF. The CDR3 nucleotides are TGCGCCAGCAGATTGAGGGACATGAAGTTCTTC.

This clonotype was counted at least ten times. This chain connects TRBV5-1 to TRBJ2-1; no definite D call. The V gene's germline CDR1 is SGHRS and CDR2 YFSETQ. V lost 5 bases to trimming and J lost 0 bases, with 9 bases between them. The CDR3 contains 14 residues. CDR3 nucleotide sequence: TGCGCCAGCAGTGGACCTAGCTCCTACAATGAGCAGTTCTTC. Protein sequence: CASSGPSSYNEQFF.

This clonotype has just a few counts. This chain joins TRBV24-1 and TRBJ2-7; 8 bases match TRBD1. V lost 2 bases to trimming and J lost 2 bases; unmatched junction nucleotides: 4. This CDR3 is 15 amino acids long. The germline gives CDR1 KGHDR, CDR2 SFDVKD. The CDR3 DNA follows: TGTGCCACCAGTGATTCGAGGACAGGGCCCTACGAGCAGTACTTC. Translation: CATSDSRTGPYEQYF.

Details on this clonotype: At one boundary the junction diverges from the germline segment, which might be a read error. J is TRBJ2-1 and V is TRBV9, with D perhaps matching TRBD1 (6 bases). The CDR3 covers 13 residues. Germline V gene data show CDR1 as SGDLS and CDR2 as YYNGEE. DNA for the CDR3: TGTGTCAGCAGCGTGGACAGCTACAATGAGCAGTTCTTC. Protein: CVSSVDSYNEQFF.

At least ten counts were recorded for this clonotype. The chain uses TRBV15 and TRBJ1-4; TRBD1 is a possible D gene (6 bases). The CDR3 sequence is 13 residues long. The ends were cut back, 6 bases at V and 5 bases at J, with 10 bases in the middle. CDR1 and CDR2 (germline): LNHNV, YYDKDF (reference sequence). The CDR3 region has the DNA TGTGCCACCAGAATGGACAGCAATGAAAAACTGTTTTTT. It is translated as CATRMDSNEKLFF.

This clonotype was seen ten or more times. The chain combines TRBV20-1 with TRBJ2-2; 9 nucleotides align to TRBD2. CDR1 is DFQATT and CDR2 is SNEGSKA in the germline V gene (reference sequence). Trimming took 3 bases from V and 4 from J; bases not matched to a gene: 6. CDR3 length: 15 residues. CDR3: CSASRRGGGTGELFF. The DNA of the CDR3 is TGCAGTGCTAGTCGGCGGGGGGGCGGCACCGGGGAGCTGTTTTTT.

The table lists this clonotype with many counts. The CDR3 loop is CASSHAKGSIGQPQHF. The CDR3 DNA is TGTGCCAGCAGCCACGCGAAGGGGAGTATCGGGCAGCCCCAGCATTTT. V is TRBV6-5 and J is TRBJ1-5; tentatively, D is TRBD1 (5 bases). V was trimmed by 6 bases and J by 7 bases, leaving 22 bases between them. The germline V gene encodes CDR1 MNHEY and CDR2 SVGAGI. The CDR3 length is 16 residues.

The sample holds many counts of this clonotype. An end of the junction differs from the germline gene, which may be a read error. V usage is TRBV4-1 and J usage is TRBJ2-7, with D possibly matching TRBD1 (5 bases). Germline V gives CDR1 MGHRA, CDR2 YSYEKL. The CDR3 contains 12 residues. This CDR3 is CASSQVGAGPIF. CDR3 in DNA: TGCGCCAGCAGCCAAGTGGGTGCAGGGCCGATATTC.

This clonotype was counted at least ten times. The CDR3 DNA reads as TGTGCCAGCAGCTTAGAGGCAGGAAGCAATCAGCCCCAGCATTTT. This encodes CASSLEAGSNQPQHF. V is TRBV7-2 and J is TRBJ1-5; D is unresolved. Germline values: CDR1 SGHTA, CDR2 FQGNSA. The germline V and J ends were trimmed by 1 base and 1 base, with 8 bases remaining between them. This CDR3 has 15 residues.

This clonotype was counted many times. The V gene is TRBV20-1, the J gene TRBJ2-3, with TRBD1 identical over 8 bases. The CDR3 extends over 15 amino acids. Germline V gene lookup returns CDR1 DFQATT and CDR2 SNEGSKA (reference sequence). With V trimmed by 6 bases and J by 4 bases, 12 bases remained unmatched. In nucleotides, the CDR3 is TGCAGTGCCACCCTAACAGGGGGAGTCGCAGATACGCAGTATTTT. Its translation is CSATLTGGVADTQYF.

This clonotype occurred many times. This sequence joins TRBV12-3 or TRBV12-4 and TRBJ2-3; 8 bases are shared with TRBD1. V shed 6 bases, J shed 1 base, and the junction held 6 bases outside the gene matches. The CDR3 consists of 15 residues. For the CDR3, the DNA is TGTGCCAGCAGCCGGACAGGGAGCGGCACAGATACGCAGTATTTT. Amino acid sequence: CASSRTGSGTDTQYF.

Comment on this clonotype: One junction end does not reproduce the germline sequence, and a read error may be involved. The J gene is TRBJ1-5, the V gene TRBV5-1; D uncertain. The length of the CDR3 is 14 residues. CDR1 is SGHRS, CDR2 YFSETQ, per germline. The CDR3 loop is CASSEEAGNQPQNF. CDR3 DNA: TGCGCCAGCAGTGAGGAGGCGGGCAATCAGCCCCAGAATTTT.

In this sample, this clonotype turned up many times. The chain links TRBV5-6 to TRBJ2-7, with 9 bases matching TRBD1. The germline CDR1 and CDR2 sequences are SGHDT and YYEEEE. J lost 7 bases, V lost 3 bases, and 8 bases had no gene match. CDR3 length: 14 residues. CDR3 loop: CASSSDRGFGEQYF. CDR3 in DNA: TGTGCCAGCAGCTCGGACAGGGGATTTGGTGAGCAGTACTTC.

This clonotype came up many times. The chain combines TRBV7-8 with TRBJ2-7; 10 positions agree with TRBD2. The CDR3 runs 15 residues. Looked up from germline, CDR1 is SGHVS and CDR2 is FQNEAQ. V lost 5 bases and J lost 7; bases outside the gene matches: 11. The CDR3 loop is CASSASGGAEWEQYF. The CDR3, as DNA: TGTGCCAGCAGCGCAAGCGGGGGGGCCGAGTGGGAGCAGTACTTC.

In its sample, this clonotype was seen a few times. The chain links TRBV6-1 to TRBJ2-1; TRBD2 agrees at 7 bases. The CDR3 runs 17 residues. Germline CDR1 reads MNHNS; CDR2 reads SASEGT. V was clipped by 2 bases and J by 1 base; unmatched bases: 8. CDR3 sequence (DNA): TGTGCCAGCAGTGAACGGGTAGCGGGCAGATCCTACAATGAGCAGTTCTTC. It codes for CASSERVAGRSYNEQFF.

Details on this clonotype: Given a much more abundant clone one base away, this may be a read error. This likely comes from a read error, as the CDR3 has no conserved phenylalanine or tryptophan at its end. DNA of the CDR3: TGCAGTGCTAATCCCATGGAGACCCAGTACTAC. It yields the protein CSANPMETQYY. This chain links TRBV20-1 with TRBJ2-5; D ambiguous. The V and J ends lost 4 bases and 5 bases respectively, with 8 bases between them. CDR1 is DFQATT, CDR2 SNEGSKA, per germline (reference sequence). The CDR3 runs to 11 residues.

In its sample, this clonotype was seen many times. The J gene is TRBJ2-7, the V gene TRBV7-2; 8 nucleotides align to TRBD2. V gave up 2 bases and J gave up 0 bases; unmatched junction bases: 3. Germline V gives CDR1 SGHTA, CDR2 FQGNSA. This CDR3 spans 15 amino acids. CDR3 sequence: CASSLTGGNSYEQYF. The CDR3 DNA reads TGTGCCAGCAGCTTAACGGGGGGGAACTCCTACGAGCAGTACTTC.

This clonotype was detected ten times or more. A much larger clone lies a single base off, so this may be a read error. This rearrangement joins TRBV7-3 to TRBJ2-7, with a tentative D call TRBD2 (5 bases). The CDR3 is made up of 15 amino acids. Trimming pared 6 bases from V and 3 bases from J, leaving 18 bases between. Looked up from germline, CDR1 is SGHTA and CDR2 is FQGTGA. CDR3 loop: CASSKDPGKGYEQYF. The CDR3 coding sequence is TGTGCCAGCAGTAAAGACCCGGGAAAGGGCTACGAGCAGTACTTC.

This clonotype was observed at least ten times. The chain carries TRBV20-1 and TRBJ2-7, with D possibly TRBD1 on 6 matching bases. This CDR3 is 14 amino acids long. V gave up 8 bases and J gave up 2 bases, with 19 bases separating them. From germline, CDR1 is DFQATT and CDR2 SNEGSKA (reference sequence). CDR3 protein: CSLLGQGPPYEQYF. The CDR3 DNA sequence: TGCAGTCTATTAGGGCAGGGGCCCCCCTACGAGCAGTACTTC.

This clonotype was observed a few times. The chain joins TRBV20-1 to TRBJ2-5, with D unresolved. The CDR3 extends over 13 amino acids. In germline, CDR1 is DFQATT, CDR2 SNEGSKA (reference sequence). Deletions cut 3 bases from V and 5 bases from J, with 13 bases between. The CDR3 DNA sequence: TGCAGTGCTAGGCCGACCTTGGAGGAGACCCAGTACTTC. Residues: CSARPTLEETQYF.

A remark on this clonotype: A read error is possible here, since a much larger clone lies one base away. The rearrangement links TRBV3-1 to TRBJ2-5; no firm D call. CDR1 and CDR2 (germline): LGHDT, YNNKEL (reference sequence). V dropped 4 bases and J dropped 5 bases, with 11 bases sitting between them. This CDR3 spans 13 amino acids. CDR3 protein: CASSLERAETQYF. As DNA, the CDR3 is TGTGCCAGCAGCCTGGAAAGGGCCGAGACCCAGTACTTC.